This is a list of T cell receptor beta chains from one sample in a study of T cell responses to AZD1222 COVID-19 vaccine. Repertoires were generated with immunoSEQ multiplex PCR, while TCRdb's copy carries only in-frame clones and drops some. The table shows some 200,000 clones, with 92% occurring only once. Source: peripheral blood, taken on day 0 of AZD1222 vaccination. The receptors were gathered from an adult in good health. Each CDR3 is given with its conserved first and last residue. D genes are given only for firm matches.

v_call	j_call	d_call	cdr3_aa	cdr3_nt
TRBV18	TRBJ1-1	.	CASSPDSSEAFF	TGTGCCAGCTCACCGGACAGCAGTGAAGCTTTCTTT
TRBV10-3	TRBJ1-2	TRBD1	CAIRSDSGGNGYTF	TGTGCCATCAGATCCGACTCAGGGGGAAATGGCTACACCTTC
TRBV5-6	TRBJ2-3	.	CASSLTALRTDTQYF	TGTGCCAGCAGCTTGACCGCCCTAAGGACAGATACGCAGTATTTT
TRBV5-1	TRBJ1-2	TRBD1	CASSPRTGYGGKGGYTF	TGCGCCAGCAGCCCTCGGACAGGGTATGGTGGTAAAGGAGGCTACACCTTC
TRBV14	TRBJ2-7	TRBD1	CASSNRDSGSYEQYF	TGTGCCAGCAGCAACCGGGACAGTGGCTCCTACGAGCAGTACTTC
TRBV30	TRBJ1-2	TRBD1	CAWSVGQGPNYGYTF	TGTGCCTGGAGTGTAGGACAGGGCCCAAACTATGGCTACACCTTC
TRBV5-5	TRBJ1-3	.	CASSLVSSGNTIYF	TGTGCCAGCAGCTTGGTTTCCTCTGGAAACACCATATATTTT
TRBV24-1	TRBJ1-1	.	CATSEGGRNTEAFF	TGTGCCACCAGTGAGGGGGGCAGGAACACTGAAGCTTTCTTT
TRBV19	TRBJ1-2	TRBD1	CASSTSGTGNYGYTF	TGTGCCAGTAGTACCTCAGGGACAGGAAACTATGGCTACACCTTC
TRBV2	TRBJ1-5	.	CASRHQDNSNQPQHF	TGTGCCAGCAGGCACCAGGATAATAGCAATCAGCCCCAGCATTTT
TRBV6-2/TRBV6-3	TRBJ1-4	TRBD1	CASSYRTGRGTNEKLFF	TGTGCCAGCAGTTACCGGACAGGGAGAGGGACTAATGAAAAACTGTTTTTT
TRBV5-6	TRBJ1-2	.	CASSLRGFGYGYTF	TGTGCCAGCAGCTTGCGAGGGTTTGGCTATGGCTACACCTTC
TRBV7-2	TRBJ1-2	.	CASRGAANYGYTF	TGTGCCAGCAGGGGGGCAGCTAACTATGGCTACACCTTC
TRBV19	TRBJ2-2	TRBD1	CAGTGATGELFF	TGTGCCGGGACAGGGGCCACCGGGGAGCTGTTTTTT
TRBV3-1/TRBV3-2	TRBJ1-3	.	CASSQGRQKKNGNTIYF	TGTGCCAGCAGCCAGGGAAGACAGAAAAAGAATGGAAACACCATATATTTT
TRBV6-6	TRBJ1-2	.	CASSRRRGRRQTADGYTF	TGTGCCAGCAGTCGCAGAAGGGGTAGGAGACAGACGGCGGATGGCTACACCTTC